The next 16 T cell receptor beta chains were all read from a single sample in a study of T cell responses to AZD1222 COVID-19 vaccine. Profiling relied on immunoSEQ multiplex PCR, and the TCRdb table lists in-frame clones only, not all of them. This repertoire shows about 99,000 clones, more than 80% found once; its top ten account for over 9.5%. Sequencing was performed on peripheral blood, taken on day 0 of AZD1222 vaccination. These receptors were taken from an adult in good health.

The rearrangement links TRBV5-8 to TRBJ1-5, with D unresolved. The V end lost 3 bases, the J end lost 1 base, and 8 bases lay between the germline ends. CDR1 and CDR2 (germline): SGHTS, YDEGEE. The CDR3 consists of 14 residues. CDR3 bases: TGTGCCAGCAGCTCGGACGCCAGCAATCAGCCCCAGCATTTT. Protein product: CASSSDASNQPQHF.

The CDR3 loop reads CASRGLAGASEQYF. In DNA form, the CDR3 reads TGTGCCAGCAGAGGACTAGCGGGAGCGAGTGAGCAGTACTTC. V usage is TRBV6-4 and J usage is TRBJ2-7; 13 nucleotides line up with TRBD2. There are 14 residues in the CDR3. In germline, CDR1 is MRHNA, CDR2 SNTAGT. V lost 6 bases and J lost 7; bases outside the gene matches: 6.

As DNA, the CDR3 is TGTGCCAGCAGACCCCAGGCTTCCGGGGCCAACGTCCTGACTTTC. It translates to CASRPQASGANVLTF. The rearrangement joins TRBV6-4 to TRBJ2-6, with no clear D. The CDR3 covers 15 residues. Looked up from germline, CDR1 is MRHNA and CDR2 is SNTAGT. The V end lost 6 bases, the J end lost 4 bases, and 13 bases lay between the germline ends.

This chain connects TRBV4-3 to TRBJ2-7; no firm D call. The germline CDR1 and CDR2 sequences are LGHNA and YSLEER. The CDR3 spans 15 residues. Deletions cut 6 bases from V and 1 base from J, with 16 bases between. CDR3 in DNA: TGCGCCAGCAGGAAGAGTCTTGCCCCTTCCTACGAGCAGTACTTC. Its protein is CASRKSLAPSYEQYF.

V usage is TRBV6-1 and J usage is TRBJ2-2, with 7 positions matching TRBD1. CDR1 is MNHNS, CDR2 SASEGT, per germline. CDR3 length: 14 residues. With 2 bases clipped from V and 5 bases from J, the junction kept 2 bases outside the gene matches. DNA of the CDR3: TGTGCCAGCAGTGAACAGGGGGAAACCGGGGAGCTGTTTTTT. Its protein product is CASSEQGETGELFF.

The CDR3 here is CASSPYTQENEQFF. CDR3 nucleotides: TGTGCCAGCAGCCCTTACACACAGGAGAATGAGCAGTTCTTC. The chain employs TRBV7-9 and TRBJ2-1, with D tentatively TRBD1 (5 bases). The CDR3 is 14 amino acids. Germline V lookup: CDR1 SEHNR, CDR2 FQNEAQ (reference sequence). The ends were cut back, 5 bases at V and 7 bases at J, with 15 bases in the middle.

This chain uses TRBV2 with TRBJ2-3, with D perhaps assigned TRBD1 or TRBD2 (5 bases each). This CDR3 contains 12 residues. The germline V gene has CDR1 SNHLY and CDR2 FYNNEI. Trimming left V 6 bases short and J 7 bases short, with 11 bases between. The CDR3 sequence: CASRGDVNTQYF. DNA for the CDR3: TGTGCCAGCAGGGGGGACGTCAATACGCAGTATTTT.

The CDR3 DNA reads TGTGCCAGCAGTGAATTAGGCGGACGGAAGAACACCGGGGAGCTGTTTTTT. Translated, it gives CASSELGGRKNTGELFF. This rearrangement joins TRBV25-1 to TRBJ2-2; no clear D. Trimming left V 1 base short and J 1 base short, with 13 bases between. This CDR3 contains 17 residues. The germline V gene encodes CDR1 MGHDK and CDR2 SYGVNS.

The genes are TRBV29-1 and TRBJ2-3; D not resolved. The CDR3 has 12 amino acids. V was shortened by 1 base and J by 4 bases, with 6 bases between the two germline ends. The V gene's germline CDR1 is SQVTM and CDR2 ANQGSEA. The CDR3 here is CSVEGLADTQYF. The CDR3 bases are TGCAGCGTTGAAGGGCTCGCAGATACGCAGTATTTT.

The V call is TRBV9, the J call TRBJ1-4; a weak D match, TRBD1 (5 bases). The CDR3 extends over 14 amino acids. Between the trimmed V and J ends, which lost 0 bases and 2 bases, there was a span of 5 bases. Germline loops: CDR1 SGDLS, CDR2 YYNGEE. For the CDR3, the DNA is TGTGCCAGCAGCGTAGAGGGGACTAATGAAAAACTGTTTTTT. Its translation is CASSVEGTNEKLFF.

This CDR3 is CASRPGQGYQETQYF. In DNA form, the CDR3 reads TGTGCCAGCAGACCGGGACAGGGGTACCAAGAGACCCAGTACTTC. The chain joins TRBV27 to TRBJ2-5; 10 positions agree with TRBD1. Germline CDR1 is MNHEY and CDR2 is SMNVEV (reference sequence). The CDR3 contains 15 residues. The V segment lost 6 bases and the J segment 0 bases; nucleotides outside the gene matches: 4.

This clone was recorded only once. V and J are TRBV7-2 and TRBJ2-7; 13 bases agree with TRBD2. Unmatched junction bases numbered 13, after V lost 2 bases and J lost 3 bases. The CDR3 sequence is 19 residues long. Germline values: CDR1 SGHTA, CDR2 FQGNSA. CDR3 DNA sequence: TGTGCCAGCAGCTTACGTACAGTGAGACTAGCGGGAGGTCACTACGAGCAGTACTTC. It specifies CASSLRTVRLAGGHYEQYF.

This chain uses TRBV7-9 with TRBJ2-2, with 7 bases fitting TRBD2. Looked up from germline, CDR1 is SEHNR and CDR2 is FQNEAQ (reference sequence). The CDR3 has 13 amino acids. With 4 bases clipped from V and 12 bases from J, the junction kept 8 bases outside the gene matches. The CDR3 DNA reads as TGTGCCAGCAGCTCCCTAGGGGAGGGAAAGCTGTTTTTT. This gives the protein CASSSLGEGKLFF.

The chain is built from TRBV3-1 (or the pseudogene TRBV3-2) and TRBJ1-5; D perhaps matches TRBD1 (5 bases). The CDR3 totals 18 residues. The V gene lost 0 bases and the J gene lost 6 bases, with 21 bases spanning the gap. CDR1 is LGHDT and CDR2 is YNNKEL in the germline V gene (reference sequence). This CDR3 is CASSQDRRGEIARQPQHF. DNA of the CDR3: TGTGCCAGCAGCCAAGATAGGCGGGGCGAAATCGCTCGTCAGCCCCAGCATTTT.

The chain carries TRBV5-1 and TRBJ2-1; 14 bases agree with TRBD2. The ends lost 0 bases at V and 7 bases at J; junction bases unmatched: 3. This CDR3 is built from 16 residues. Germline CDR1 SGHRS, CDR2 YFSETQ. The CDR3 nucleotides are TGCGCCAGCAGCTTGGAGACTAGCGGGGGGGCAAATGAGCAGTTCTTC. This codes for CASSLETSGGANEQFF.

The chain is built from TRBV7-3 and TRBJ2-5, with TRBD2 matching over 11 bases. The length of the CDR3 is 15 residues. J gave up 5 bases and V 5 bases, and 7 bases lay outside the gene matches. Germline V gene data show CDR1 as SGHTA and CDR2 as FQGTGA. The DNA of the CDR3 is TGTGCCAGCAGCGAAACTAGCGGGAGTTGGGAGACCCAGTACTTC. Translated, it gives CASSETSGSWETQYF.